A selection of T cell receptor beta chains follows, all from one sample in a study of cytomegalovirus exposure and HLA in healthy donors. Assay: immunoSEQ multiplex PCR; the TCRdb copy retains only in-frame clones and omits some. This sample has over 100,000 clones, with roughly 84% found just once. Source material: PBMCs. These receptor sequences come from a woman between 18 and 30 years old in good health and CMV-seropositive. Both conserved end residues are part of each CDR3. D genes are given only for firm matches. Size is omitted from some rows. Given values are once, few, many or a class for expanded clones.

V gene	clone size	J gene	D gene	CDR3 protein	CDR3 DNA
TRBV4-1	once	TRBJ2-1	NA	CASSGRLYNEQFF	TGCGCCAGCAGCGGTCGACTTTACAATGAGCAGTTCTTC
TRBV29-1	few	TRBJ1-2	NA	CSVESLAGVEYGYTF	TGCAGCGTTGAATCACTGGCAGGCGTGGAATATGGCTACACCTTC
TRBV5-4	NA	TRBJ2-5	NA	CASSVPGEGTQYF	TGTGCCAGCAGCGTACCGGGAGAAGGGACCCAGTACTTC
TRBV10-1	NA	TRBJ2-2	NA	CASGGSSTGELFF	TGCGCCAGCGGAGGATCCAGTACCGGGGAGCTGTTTTTT
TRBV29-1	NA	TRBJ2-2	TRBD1	CSVGDSPGGELFF	TGCAGCGTTGGGGACAGTCCTGGGGGGGAGCTGTTTTTT
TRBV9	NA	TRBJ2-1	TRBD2	CASSVGPGLAGGIYNEQFF	TGTGCCAGCAGCGTAGGACCGGGACTAGCGGGGGGCATCTACAATGAGCAGTTCTTC
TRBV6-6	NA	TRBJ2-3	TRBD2	CASTEPRGGGTDTQYF	TGTGCCAGCACCGAACCCCGGGGGGGCGGCACAGATACGCAGTATTTT
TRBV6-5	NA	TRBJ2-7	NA	CASSPQVLPYEQYF	TGTGCCAGCAGTCCACAGGTTCTTCCCTACGAGCAGTACTTC
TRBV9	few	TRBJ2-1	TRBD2	CASSALAGGLNEQFF	TGTGCCAGCAGCGCCTTAGCGGGGGGACTGAATGAGCAGTTCTTC
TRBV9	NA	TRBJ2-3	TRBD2	CASSGPTSGGSDTQYF	TGTGCCAGCAGCGGACCAACTAGCGGGGGATCAGATACGCAGTATTTT
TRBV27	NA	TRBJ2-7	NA	CASSLSGGLSREQYF	TGTGCCAGCAGTTTATCGGGGGGACTTTCCCGCGAGCAGTACTTC
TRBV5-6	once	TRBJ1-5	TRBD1	CASSLTKGASQPQHF	TGTGCCAGCAGCTTGACGAAGGGGGCAAGTCAGCCCCAGCATTTT